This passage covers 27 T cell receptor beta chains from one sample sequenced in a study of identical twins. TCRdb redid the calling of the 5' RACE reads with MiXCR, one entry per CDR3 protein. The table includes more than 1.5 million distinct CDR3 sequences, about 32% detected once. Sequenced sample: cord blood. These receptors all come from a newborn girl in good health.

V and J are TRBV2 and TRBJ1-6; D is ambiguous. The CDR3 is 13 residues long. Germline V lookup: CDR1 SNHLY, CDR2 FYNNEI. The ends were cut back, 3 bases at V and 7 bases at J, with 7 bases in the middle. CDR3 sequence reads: CASSDRRNSPLHF. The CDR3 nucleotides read TGTGCCAGCAGTGATCGACGGAATTCACCCCTCCACTTT.

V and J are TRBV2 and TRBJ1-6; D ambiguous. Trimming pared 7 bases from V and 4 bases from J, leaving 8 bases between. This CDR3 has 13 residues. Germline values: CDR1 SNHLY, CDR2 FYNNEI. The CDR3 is CASTSGYNSPLHF. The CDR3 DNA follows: TGTGCCAGCACCTCAGGTTATAATTCACCCCTCCACTTT. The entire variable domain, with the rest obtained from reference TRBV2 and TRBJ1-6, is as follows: EPEVTQTPSHQVTQMGQEVILRCVPISNHLYFYWYRQILGQKVEFLVSFYNNEISEKSEIFDDQFSVERPDGSNFTLKIRSTKLEDSAMYFCASTSGYNSPLHFGNGTRLTVT.

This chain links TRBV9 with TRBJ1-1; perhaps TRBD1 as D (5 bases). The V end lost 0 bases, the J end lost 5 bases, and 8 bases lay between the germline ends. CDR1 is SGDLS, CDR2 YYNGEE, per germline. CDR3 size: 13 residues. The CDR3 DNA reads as TGTGCCAGCAGCGTAGTCCGGGGGACTGAAGCTTTCTTT. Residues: CASSVVRGTEAFF.

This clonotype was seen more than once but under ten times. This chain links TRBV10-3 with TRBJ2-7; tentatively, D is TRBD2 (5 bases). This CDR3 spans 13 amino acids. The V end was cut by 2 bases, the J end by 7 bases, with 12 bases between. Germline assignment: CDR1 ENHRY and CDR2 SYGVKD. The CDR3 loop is CAISERLANEQYF. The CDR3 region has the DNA TGTGCCATCAGTGAGAGGCTAGCCAATGAGCAGTACTTC.

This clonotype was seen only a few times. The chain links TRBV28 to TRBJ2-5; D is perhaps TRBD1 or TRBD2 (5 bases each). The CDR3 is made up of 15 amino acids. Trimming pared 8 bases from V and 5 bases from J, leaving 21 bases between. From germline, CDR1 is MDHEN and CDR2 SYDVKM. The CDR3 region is CASALPLGTAETQYF. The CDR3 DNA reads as TGTGCCAGCGCTCTCCCTCTCGGGACCGCGGAGACCCAGTACTTC.

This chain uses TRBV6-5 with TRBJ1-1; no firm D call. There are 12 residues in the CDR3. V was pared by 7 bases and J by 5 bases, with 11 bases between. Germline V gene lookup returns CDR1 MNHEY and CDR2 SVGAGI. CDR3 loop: CASITGGTEAFF. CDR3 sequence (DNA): TGTGCCAGCATTACGGGAGGGACTGAAGCTTTCTTT.

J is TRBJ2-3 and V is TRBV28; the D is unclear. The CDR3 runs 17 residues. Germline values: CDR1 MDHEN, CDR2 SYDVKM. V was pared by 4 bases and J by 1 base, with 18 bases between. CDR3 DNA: TGTGCCAGCAGTTCGGCAGGAGTCTGGGTAGGCACAGATACGCAGTATTTT. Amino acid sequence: CASSSAGVWVGTDTQYF.

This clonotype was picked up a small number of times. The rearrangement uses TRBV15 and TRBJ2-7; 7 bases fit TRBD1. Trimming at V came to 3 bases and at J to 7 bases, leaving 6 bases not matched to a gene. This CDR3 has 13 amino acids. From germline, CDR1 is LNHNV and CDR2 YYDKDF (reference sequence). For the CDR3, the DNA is TGTGCCACCAGCAGGGCGACAGGGAAGGAGCAGTACTTC. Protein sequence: CATSRATGKEQYF.

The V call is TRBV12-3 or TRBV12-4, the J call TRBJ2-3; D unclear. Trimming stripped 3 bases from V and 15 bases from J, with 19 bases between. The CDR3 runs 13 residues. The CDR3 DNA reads TGTGCCAGCAGTTTGTTGCCCCCAGATGTGGAATATTTT. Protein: CASSLLPPDVEYF.

CDR3 sequence (DNA): TGTGCCAGCAGTCTCCCCGGGACAGGGTATGGTATGAACACTGAAGCTTTCTTT. It translates to CASSLPGTGYGMNTEAFF. The chain combines TRBV28 with TRBJ1-1, with TRBD1 matching 9 bases. The germline V gene encodes CDR1 MDHEN and CDR2 SYDVKM. The CDR3 is made up of 18 amino acids. V shed 5 bases and J 0 bases; nucleotides not matched to a gene: 13.

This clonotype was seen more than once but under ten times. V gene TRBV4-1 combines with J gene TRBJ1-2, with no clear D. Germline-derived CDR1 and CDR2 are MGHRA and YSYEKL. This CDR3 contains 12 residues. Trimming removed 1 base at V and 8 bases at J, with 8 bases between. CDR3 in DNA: TGCGCCAGCAGCCAAGGAATGTCGGGCTACACCTTC. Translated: CASSQGMSGYTF.

Here the CDR3 reads CSAGLAGTYEQYF. CDR3 sequence (DNA): TGCAGTGCTGGACTAGCGGGGACCTACGAGCAGTACTTC. The chain couples TRBV20-1 to TRBJ2-4; 12 nucleotides agree with TRBD2. The J call is doubtful: the DNA matches TRBJ2-7 better. The CDR3 spans 13 residues. Germline V gives CDR1 DFQATT, CDR2 SNEGSKA (reference sequence).

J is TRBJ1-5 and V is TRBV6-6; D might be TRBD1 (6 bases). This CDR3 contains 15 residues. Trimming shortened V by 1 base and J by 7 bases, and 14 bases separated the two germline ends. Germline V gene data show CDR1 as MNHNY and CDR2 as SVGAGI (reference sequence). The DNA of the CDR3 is TGTGCCAGCAGTTACTATACAGGGTGGGTCCAGCCCCAGCATTTT. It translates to CASSYYTGWVQPQHF.

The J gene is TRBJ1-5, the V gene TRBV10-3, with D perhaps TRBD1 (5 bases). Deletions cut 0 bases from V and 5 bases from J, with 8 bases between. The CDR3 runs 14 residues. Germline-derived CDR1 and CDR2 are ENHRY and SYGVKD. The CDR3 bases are TGTGCCATCAGTGAGTCTACAGGTTATCAGCCCCAGCATTTT. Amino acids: CAISESTGYQPQHF.

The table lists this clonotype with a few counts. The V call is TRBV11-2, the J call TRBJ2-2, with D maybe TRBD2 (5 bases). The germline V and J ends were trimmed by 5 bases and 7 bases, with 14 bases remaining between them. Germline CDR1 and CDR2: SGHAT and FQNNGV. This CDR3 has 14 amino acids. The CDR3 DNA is TGTGCCAGCAGCCCCCTAACTAGTTTCGGGGAGCTGTTTTTT. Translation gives CASSPLTSFGELFF.

The DNA of the CDR3 is TGTGCCAGCTCACGAAGACAGGTGATGAACACTGAAGCTTTCTTT. Translation gives CASSRRQVMNTEAFF. V and J are TRBV18 and TRBJ1-1; possible D gene TRBD1, 6 bases. The CDR3 extends over 15 amino acids. Trimming took off 4 bases at V and 0 bases at J, with 12 bases between the two ends. Germline loops: CDR1 KGHSH, CDR2 LQKENI.

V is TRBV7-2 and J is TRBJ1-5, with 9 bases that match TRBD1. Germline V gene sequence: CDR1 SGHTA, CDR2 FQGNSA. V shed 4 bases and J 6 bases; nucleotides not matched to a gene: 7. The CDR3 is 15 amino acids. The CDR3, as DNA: TGTGCCAGCAGCTCCCAACAGGGGGCAAGTCAGCCCCAGCATTTT. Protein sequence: CASSSQQGASQPQHF.

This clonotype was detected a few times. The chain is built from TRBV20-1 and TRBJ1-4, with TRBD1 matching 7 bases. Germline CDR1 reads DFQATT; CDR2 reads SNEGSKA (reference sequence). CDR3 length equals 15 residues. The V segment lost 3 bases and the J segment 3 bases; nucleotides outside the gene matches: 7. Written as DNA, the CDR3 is TGCAGTGCTAGGGATCGGACAGGCCCTAATGAAAAACTGTTTTTT. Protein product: CSARDRTGPNEKLFF.

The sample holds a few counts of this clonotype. CDR3 nucleotides: TGTGCCAGCAGCTCTCTCAGGGGGCCGAAGACCCAGTACTTC. Translated: CASSSLRGPKTQYF. The rearrangement uses TRBV11-2 and TRBJ2-5; 8 bases line up with TRBD1. The CDR3 runs to 14 residues. V lost 4 bases and J lost 6; bases outside the gene matches: 7. CDR1 SGHAT and CDR2 FQNNGV come from the germline V gene.

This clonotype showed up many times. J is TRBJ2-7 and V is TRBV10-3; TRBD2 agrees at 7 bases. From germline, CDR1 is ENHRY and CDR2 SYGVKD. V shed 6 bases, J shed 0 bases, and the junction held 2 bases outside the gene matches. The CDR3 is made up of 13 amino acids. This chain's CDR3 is CAISGGSSYEQYF. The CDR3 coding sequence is TGTGCCATCAGCGGGGGGAGCTCCTACGAGCAGTACTTC.

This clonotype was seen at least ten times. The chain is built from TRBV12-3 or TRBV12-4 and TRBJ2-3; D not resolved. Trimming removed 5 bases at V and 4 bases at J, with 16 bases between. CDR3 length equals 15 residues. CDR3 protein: CASSQAYGPADTQYF. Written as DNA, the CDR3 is TGTGCCAGCAGTCAGGCCTACGGGCCCGCAGATACGCAGTATTTT.

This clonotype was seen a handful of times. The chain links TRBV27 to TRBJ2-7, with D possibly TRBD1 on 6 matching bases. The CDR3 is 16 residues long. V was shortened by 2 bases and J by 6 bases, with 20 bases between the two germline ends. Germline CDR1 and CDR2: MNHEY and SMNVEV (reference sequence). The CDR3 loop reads CASSLRSVAQGREQYF. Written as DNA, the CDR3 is TGTGCCAGCAGTTTACGTTCGGTTGCACAGGGACGCGAGCAGTACTTC.

In DNA form, the CDR3 reads TGCGCCAGCAGCCAAGCGGTTAATGAAAAACTGTTTTTT. Its protein product is CASSQAVNEKLFF. The V and J genes are TRBV4-1 and TRBJ1-4, with D unresolved. The CDR3 consists of 13 residues. Germline CDR1 is MGHRA and CDR2 is YSYEKL. The ends were cut back, 1 base at V and 4 bases at J, with 4 bases in the middle.

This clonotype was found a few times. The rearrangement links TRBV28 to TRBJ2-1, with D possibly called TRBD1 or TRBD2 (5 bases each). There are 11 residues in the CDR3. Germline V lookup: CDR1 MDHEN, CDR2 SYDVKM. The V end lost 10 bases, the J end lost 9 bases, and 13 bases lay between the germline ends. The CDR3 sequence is CAIASGTEQFF. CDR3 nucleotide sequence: TGTGCCATCGCCTCCGGGACTGAGCAGTTCTTC.

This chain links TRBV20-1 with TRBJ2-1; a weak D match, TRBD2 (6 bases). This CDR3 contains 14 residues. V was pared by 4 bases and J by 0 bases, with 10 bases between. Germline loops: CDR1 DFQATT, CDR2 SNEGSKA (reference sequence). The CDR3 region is CSAKEGGSYNEQFF. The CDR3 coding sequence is TGCAGTGCTAAGGAGGGAGGCTCCTACAATGAGCAGTTCTTC.

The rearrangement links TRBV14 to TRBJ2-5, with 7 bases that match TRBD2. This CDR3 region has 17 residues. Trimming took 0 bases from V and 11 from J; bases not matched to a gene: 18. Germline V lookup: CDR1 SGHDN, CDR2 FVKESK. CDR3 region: CASSQDIGLAAYNEQYF. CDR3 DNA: TGTGCCAGCAGCCAAGATATAGGGCTAGCGGCTTACAATGAGCAGTACTTC.

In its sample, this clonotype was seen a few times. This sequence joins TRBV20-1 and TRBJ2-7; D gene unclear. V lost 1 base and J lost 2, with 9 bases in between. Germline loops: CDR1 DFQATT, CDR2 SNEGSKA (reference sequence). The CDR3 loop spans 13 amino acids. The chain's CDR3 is CSARGYTAYEQYF. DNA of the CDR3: TGCAGTGCTAGAGGGTACACCGCCTACGAGCAGTACTTC.